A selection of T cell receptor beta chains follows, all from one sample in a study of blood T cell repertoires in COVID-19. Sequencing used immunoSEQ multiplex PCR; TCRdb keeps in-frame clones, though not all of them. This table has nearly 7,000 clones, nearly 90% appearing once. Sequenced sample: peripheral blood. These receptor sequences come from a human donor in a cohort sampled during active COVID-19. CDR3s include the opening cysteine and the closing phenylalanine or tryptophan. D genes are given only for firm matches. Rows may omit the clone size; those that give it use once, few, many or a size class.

CASNQEGTQYF	TGTGCCAGCAACCAGGAGGGTACGCAGTACTTC	once	TRBJ2-7	.	TRBV6-6
CASRMGSSGANVLTF	TGTGCCAGCAGGATGGGGAGCTCTGGGGCCAACGTCCTGACTTTC	.	TRBJ2-6	.	TRBV4-2
CASSLTSGTLWAQYF	TGCGCCAGCAGTCTTACTAGCGGTACTCTTTGGGCCCAGTACTTC	.	TRBJ2-5	TRBD2	TRBV10-2
CASSLGQGSGNTIYF	TGTGCCAGCAGCTTAGGGCAGGGCTCTGGAAACACCATATATTTT	.	TRBJ1-3	.	TRBV7-3
CASSPVGTGGETQYF	TGTGCCAGCTCACCTGTCGGGACAGGAGGTGAGACCCAGTACTTC	once	TRBJ2-5	TRBD1	TRBV18
CASSSVVAGESSYNEQFF	TGTGCCAGCAGCTCCGTTGTGGCAGGCGAGAGCTCCTACAATGAGCAGTTCTTC	.	TRBJ2-1	.	TRBV12-1
CASGGLASTDTQYF	TGTGCCAGCGGCGGACTAGCCAGCACAGATACGCAGTATTTT	.	TRBJ2-3	TRBD2	TRBV2
CASSLEPRENQPQHF	TGTGCTAGCAGCTTAGAGCCCAGGGAAAATCAGCCCCAGCATTTT	.	TRBJ1-5	.	TRBV7-7
CASSLNSGGTYEQYF	TGTGCCAGCAGCTTAAATTCCGGCGGAACCTACGAGCAGTACTTC	.	TRBJ2-7	.	TRBV7-3
CASTFDRGQGSGQTQYF	TGTGCCAGCACCTTCGATCGGGGACAGGGATCAGGACAGACCCAGTACTTC	once	TRBJ2-5	TRBD1	TRBV2
CASSLAYYEQYF	TGTGCCAGCAGCTTGGCCTACTACGAGCAGTACTTC	.	TRBJ2-7	.	TRBV5-5
CASIAGGQETQYF	TGTGCCAGCATAGCGGGGGGTCAAGAGACCCAGTACTTC	.	TRBJ2-5	TRBD2	TRBV6-5
CASSQEPPGPTQHF	TGTGCCAGCAGCCAAGAACCCCCGGGTCCCACCCAGCATTTT	few	TRBJ1-5	.	TRBV3-1/TRBV3-2
CASSLGTARDTQYF	TGTGCCAGCAGCTTGGGGACAGCTAGGGATACGCAGTATTTT	.	TRBJ2-3	TRBD1	TRBV7-6
CASSLLVGQQETQYF	TGTGCCAGCAGCTTACTAGTAGGACAGCAAGAGACCCAGTACTTC	.	TRBJ2-5	.	TRBV5-4
CASSPSVRGSGNTIYF	TGTGCCAGCAGCCCGTCGGTCAGGGGCTCTGGAAACACCATATATTTT	.	TRBJ1-3	.	TRBV5-4
CASSQGRASYEQYF	TGTGCCAGCAGCCAAGGTCGCGCCTCCTACGAGCAGTACTTC	.	TRBJ2-7	.	TRBV4-2
CASSYSWPVPQETQYF	TGTGCCAGCAGTTACTCATGGCCAGTCCCCCAAGAGACCCAGTACTTC	.	TRBJ2-5	.	TRBV6-5
CASRVGQGTGNTEAFF	TGTGCCAGCAGAGTCGGACAGGGAACGGGGAACACTGAAGCTTTCTTT	.	TRBJ1-1	TRBD1	TRBV2
CASSRTGGVDSNQPQHF	TGTGCCAGCAGCCGGACAGGGGGCGTAGATAGCAATCAGCCCCAGCATTTT	.	TRBJ1-5	TRBD1	TRBV7-2
CASSPGRDGYTF	TGTGCCAGCAGCCCCGGGAGGGATGGCTACACCTTC	.	TRBJ1-2	.	TRBV7-9
CASTLGESSYNEQFF	TGTGCCAGCACCCTTGGGGAGAGCTCCTACAATGAGCAGTTCTTC	.	TRBJ2-1	.	TRBV5-8
CASSPWQGYNEQFF	TGTGCCAGCAGCCCCTGGCAGGGGTACAATGAGCAGTTCTTC	once	TRBJ2-1	.	TRBV11-2
CASSPGTSGRTDTQYF	TGTGCCAGCTCACCAGGGACTAGCGGCCGCACAGATACGCAGTATTTT	.	TRBJ2-3	TRBD2	TRBV18
CASSLAQGMEQYF	TGTGCCAGCAGCTTAGCGCAGGGAATGGAGCAGTACTTC	.	TRBJ2-7	.	TRBV7-9
CARAGTASGANVLTF	TGTGCCAGAGCCGGGACAGCCTCTGGGGCCAACGTCCTGACTTTC	.	TRBJ2-6	TRBD1	TRBV2
CASSDSFKNTEAFF	TGTGCCAGCTCGGACTCATTTAAGAACACTGAAGCTTTCTTT	.	TRBJ1-1	.	TRBV19
CASSQVRVGDRTANYGYTF	TGCGCCAGCAGCCAAGTGAGAGTGGGTGACAGGACAGCTAACTATGGCTACACCTTC	.	TRBJ1-2	.	TRBV4-1
CASSERASSNEQFF	TGTGCCAGTAGCGAGCGGGCGTCGAGCAATGAGCAGTTCTTC	.	TRBJ2-1	.	TRBV19
CASSSTGNTEAFF	TGTGCCAGCAGTTCCACAGGGAACACTGAAGCTTTCTTT	.	TRBJ1-1	.	TRBV28
CSGAGGETRLGETQYF	TGCAGCGGCGCTGGGGGGGAGACCAGACTAGGGGAGACCCAGTACTTC	.	TRBJ2-5	TRBD2	TRBV29-1
CASSLLAGKETQYF	TGTGCCAGCAGTTTATTAGCGGGAAAAGAGACCCAGTACTTC	.	TRBJ2-5	TRBD2	TRBV27
CASMFGQGDTEAFF	TGTGCCAGCATGTTTGGACAGGGGGACACTGAAGCTTTCTTT	.	TRBJ1-1	TRBD1	TRBV27
CAVQGAGETQYF	TGTGCCGTCCAGGGGGCAGGAGAGACCCAGTACTTC	.	TRBJ2-5	TRBD1	TRBV2
CASSLALAGRRADTQYF	TGTGCCAGCAGCTTGGCTCTAGCGGGGCGGCGGGCAGATACGCAGTATTTT	.	TRBJ2-3	TRBD2	TRBV5-4
CASSDNEQFF	TGTGCCAGCTCCGACAATGAGCAGTTCTTC	.	TRBJ2-1	.	TRBV18
CANGQGTPGELFF	TGTGCTAACGGACAGGGGACCCCCGGGGAGCTGTTTTTT	.	TRBJ2-2	TRBD1	TRBV10-3
CASSSYAGHNIYGYTF	TGTGCCAGCAGCTCTTATGCAGGCCACAATATTTATGGCTACACCTTC	.	TRBJ1-2	.	TRBV7-8
CASSPGHVGELFF	TGTGCCAGCAGTCCGGGACACGTTGGGGAGCTGTTTTTT	.	TRBJ2-2	.	TRBV12-3/TRBV12-4
CASLLTRGNYGYTF	TGTGCCAGCCTCCTCACCAGGGGCAACTATGGCTACACCTTC	.	TRBJ1-2	.	TRBV2
CATSDSRSYTGELFF	TGTGCCACCAGTGATTCCCGTTCCTACACCGGGGAGCTGTTTTTT	.	TRBJ2-2	.	TRBV24-1
CASSWGQGRGSGNTIYF	TGTGCCAGCAGCTGGGGACAGGGGAGAGGCTCTGGAAACACCATATATTTT	once	TRBJ1-3	TRBD1	TRBV7-9
CASTHRGPDNEQFF	TGTGCCAGCACCCACAGGGGGCCGGACAATGAGCAGTTCTTC	.	TRBJ2-1	TRBD1	TRBV5-8
CASSFSLGQHYEQYF	TGCGCCAGCAGCTTTAGCTTGGGACAGCACTACGAGCAGTACTTC	.	TRBJ2-7	TRBD1	TRBV5-1
CASSKSQGWNTEAFF	TGTGCCAGCAGTAAATCTCAGGGGTGGAACACTGAAGCTTTCTTT	.	TRBJ1-1	.	TRBV14
CASRTTGLRPNTGELFF	TGTGCCAGCAGAACGACAGGGTTGAGACCGAACACCGGGGAGCTGTTTTTT	.	TRBJ2-2	TRBD1	TRBV28
CASRVGRTTYEQYF	TGTGCCAGCAGAGTGGGACGGACTACCTACGAGCAGTACTTC	.	TRBJ2-7	.	TRBV6-5
CASSQNRRGEQYF	TGTGCCAGCAGCCAAAACCGTCGGGGCGAGCAGTACTTC	.	TRBJ2-7	.	TRBV14
CAWSRSRGQTEAFF	TGTGCCTGGAGCCGAAGCAGGGGCCAGACTGAAGCTTTCTTT	.	TRBJ1-1	.	TRBV30
CASSQVGENTEAFF	TGCGCCAGCAGCCAAGTAGGGGAGAACACTGAAGCTTTCTTT	.	TRBJ1-1	.	TRBV4-1
CASSIAGGPYEQYF	TGTGCCAGTAGTATCGCGGGGGGACCCTACGAGCAGTACTTC	.	TRBJ2-7	TRBD2	TRBV19
CASSWTGTGGYNEQFF	TGTGCCAGCAGCTGGACCGGGACAGGCGGTTACAATGAGCAGTTCTTC	.	TRBJ2-1	TRBD1	TRBV5-6
CASSVGQVKEWELFF	TGTGCCAGCAGCGTCGGACAGGTCAAGGAGTGGGAGCTGTTTTTT	.	TRBJ2-2	TRBD1	TRBV9
CASSPGQGGDHGYTF	TGTGCCAGCAGCCCGGGACAGGGGGGGGATCATGGCTACACCTTC	.	TRBJ1-2	TRBD1	TRBV7-9
CASSMVTGGHQPQHF	TGTGCCAGTAGTATGGTGACAGGGGGGCATCAGCCCCAGCATTTT	.	TRBJ1-5	TRBD1	TRBV19